This paragraph covers one T cell receptor (beta chain) sequence. This sample is part of a study of technical replicates of blood from a few donors. Germline V gene sequence: CDR1 SGHDN, CDR2 FVKESK. The CDR3 loop spans 13 amino acids. J lost 10 bases, V lost 5 bases, and 6 bases had no gene match. TCRdb's copy holds only in-frame clones and misses some; the assay was immunoSEQ multiplex PCR. The repertoire has roughly 80,000 clones, 90% to 97% of them found once; the top ten carry 0.2%. This TCR was sampled from a human donor in good health. Sequenced: T cells isolated from PBMCs. This sequence joins TRBV14 and TRBJ2-1; 9 nucleotides line up with TRBD2. In nucleotides, the CDR3 is TGTGCCAGCAGCTCCGGACTAGCGAGCGAGCAGTTCTTC. Its protein product is CASSSGLASEQFF.